These 22 T cell receptor beta chains were sequenced from one sample in a study of T-cell reconstitution after alpha-beta-depleted transplantation in children. The library targeted TCRbeta and was prepared with unique molecular identifiers. TCRdb independently ran MiXCR on the PCR reads; one entry per CDR3 protein. The repertoire holds about 540,000 distinct CDR3 sequences, with 20% to 30% as singletons. The specimen comprised PBMCs, sampled before TCRalphabeta/CD19-depleted stem cell transplant. These receptors were collected from a boy under two years old with Wiskott-Aldrich syndrome, due to receive a stem cell transplant.

The V call is TRBV20-1, the J call TRBJ2-2; 9 bases agree with TRBD2. This CDR3 spans 17 amino acids. Unmatched junction bases numbered 10, after V lost 5 bases and J lost 0 bases. Germline CDR1 is DFQATT and CDR2 is SNEGSKA (reference sequence). CDR3 DNA: TGCAGTGCTCCTGCACTAGCGGGCTCATCGAACACCGGGGAGCTGTTTTTT. As protein: CSAPALAGSSNTGELFF.

This clonotype was counted between two and nine times. The V and J genes are TRBV5-1 and TRBJ1-2; no clear D gene. In germline, CDR1 is SGHRS, CDR2 YFSETQ. The ends were cut back, 0 bases at V and 4 bases at J, with 10 bases in the middle. The CDR3 loop spans 14 amino acids. This chain's CDR3 is CASSLAEQTYGYTF. The CDR3 region has the DNA TGCGCCAGCAGCTTGGCCGAACAGACCTATGGCTACACCTTC.

V usage is TRBV5-1 and J usage is TRBJ1-1, with D perhaps TRBD1 (6 bases). Germline assignment: CDR1 SGHRS and CDR2 YFSETQ. Trimming took 4 bases from V and 2 from J, leaving 12 bases between them. The CDR3 is 14 amino acids. As DNA, the CDR3 is TGCGCCAGCAGCCGACAGGAGGGAAACACTGAAGCTTTCTTT. Protein product: CASSRQEGNTEAFF.

V is TRBV7-2 and J is TRBJ2-5; D remains ambiguous. In germline, CDR1 is SGHTA, CDR2 FQGNSA. V was clipped by 5 bases and J by 5 bases, with 15 bases between them. This CDR3 has 14 residues. The CDR3 DNA is TGTGCCAGCAGCGATGTGACTTGGGCGGAGACCCAGTACTTC. It codes for CASSDVTWAETQYF. The full variable domain, with the rest looked up from reference TRBV7-2 and TRBJ2-5, is GAGVSQSPSNKVTEKGKDVELRCDPISGHTALYWYRQSLGQGLEFLIYFQGNSAPDKSGLPSDRFSAERTGGSVSTLTIQRTQQEDSAVYLCASSDVTWAETQYFGPGTRLLVL.

In this sample, this clonotype turned up many times. The rearrangement uses TRBV5-1 and TRBJ1-2; maybe TRBD1 (5 bases). The length of the CDR3 is 13 residues. Germline lookup yields CDR1 SGHRS and CDR2 YFSETQ. V lost 4 bases, J lost 4 bases, and 11 bases lay in between. In nucleotides, the CDR3 is TGCGCCAGCAGCCTTACGGGGACCTATGGCTACACCTTC. Its translation: CASSLTGTYGYTF.

The chain is built from TRBV7-9 and TRBJ1-2, with a weak D call TRBD1 (5 bases). The CDR3 consists of 14 residues. Per the germline V gene, CDR1 is SEHNR and CDR2 is FQNEAQ (reference sequence). V gave up 4 bases and J gave up 4 bases, with 13 bases separating them. As DNA, the CDR3 is TGTGCCAGCAGCTCCCTGGGGGACGCCTATGGCTACACCTTC. Its translation is CASSSLGDAYGYTF.

V usage is TRBV7-9 and J usage is TRBJ2-3; D unclear. Germline lookup yields CDR1 SEHNR and CDR2 FQNEAQ (reference sequence). CDR3 length: 14 amino acids. The V end was cut by 1 base, the J end by 5 bases, with 10 bases between. DNA for the CDR3: TGTGCCAGCAGCTTAGGCCCGGGCGGAGATACGCAGTATTTT. Residues: CASSLGPGGDTQYF. Full variable domain (remainder filled in from reference TRBV7-9 and TRBJ2-3): DTGVSQNPRHKITKRGQNVTFRCDPISEHNRLYWYRQTLGQGPEFLTYFQNEAQLEKSRLLSDRFSAERPKGSFSTLEIQRTEQGDSAMYLCASSLGPGGDTQYFGPGTRLTVL.

The J gene is TRBJ1-2, the V gene TRBV12-3 or TRBV12-4; the match to TRBD1 covers 9 bases. CDR3 length equals 18 residues. Germline trimming cut 2 bases from V and 4 bases from J; bases unmatched to any gene: 14. CDR3 residues: CASSLTRDRAARGYGYTF. DNA for the CDR3: TGTGCCAGCAGTTTAACCCGGGACAGGGCCGCTAGGGGCTATGGCTACACCTTC.

The chain recombines TRBV4-1 with TRBJ2-7, with D possibly TRBD1 on 5 matching bases. CDR1 and CDR2 (germline): MGHRA, YSYEKL. The CDR3 covers 13 residues. V was pared by 0 bases and J by 3 bases, with 6 bases between. CDR3 sequence reads: CASSQEGLYEQYF. The CDR3 region has the DNA TGCGCCAGCAGCCAAGAGGGGCTCTACGAGCAGTACTTC.

The rearrangement uses TRBV9 and TRBJ1-6; D call uncertain. Germline-derived CDR1 and CDR2 are SGDLS and YYNGEE. This CDR3 contains 14 residues. V dropped 1 base and J dropped 7 bases, with 9 bases sitting between them. CDR3 in DNA: TGTGCCAGCAGCGTAACCTTGGAGAATTCACCCCTCCACTTT. Its translation is CASSVTLENSPLHF.

The chain has TRBV7-6 and TRBJ1-3, with D maybe TRBD1 (5 bases). The length of the CDR3 is 15 residues. Trimming cost V 3 bases and J 2 bases, with 11 bases left between them. Looked up from germline, CDR1 is SGHVS and CDR2 is FNYEAQ. The CDR3 here is CASSFNQGAGNTIYF. CDR3 coding DNA: TGTGCCAGCAGCTTCAACCAGGGAGCTGGAAACACCATATATTTT.

The gene calls are TRBV20-1 and TRBJ2-7; D ambiguous. Germline V gene data show CDR1 as DFQATT and CDR2 as SNEGSKA (reference sequence). CDR3 length: 14 amino acids. V lost 2 bases, J lost 3 bases, and 14 bases lay in between. CDR3 in amino acids: CSARFGPMGYEQYF. CDR3 DNA: TGCAGTGCTAGATTCGGGCCAATGGGCTACGAGCAGTACTTC.

V and J are TRBV7-2 and TRBJ1-4; 7 bases agree with TRBD1. This CDR3 is 13 amino acids long. The V gene's germline CDR1 is SGHTA and CDR2 FQGNSA. Losses at the gene ends were 5 bases for V and 8 bases for J; bases not matched to a gene: 5. The CDR3 DNA follows: TGTGCCAGCAGCCCGCCGGGACAGGAAAAACTGTTTTTT. Translating gives CASSPPGQEKLFF.

As DNA, the CDR3 is TGTGCCAGCAGTTTGCGGGCGGTTGAAGCTTTCTTT. Protein sequence: CASSLRAVEAFF. The chain joins TRBV12-3 or TRBV12-4 to TRBJ1-1; the D is unclear. The CDR3 runs 12 residues. The V end was cut by 3 bases, the J end by 7 bases, with 9 bases between.

The chain has TRBV10-3 and TRBJ2-7, with D perhaps matching TRBD2 (5 bases). The CDR3 runs to 13 residues. Trimming stripped 0 bases from V and 4 bases from J, with 7 bases between. Per germline, CDR1 ENHRY and CDR2 SYGVKD. The CDR3 sequence is CAISESRTYEQYF. CDR3 sequence (DNA): TGTGCCATCAGTGAGTCTAGGACTTACGAGCAGTACTTC.

The V gene is TRBV5-1, the J gene TRBJ2-1; 7 nucleotides align to TRBD1. Germline V CDR1 and CDR2: SGHRS, YFSETQ. The length of the CDR3 is 15 residues. The junction had 14 bases not matched to a gene; V was cut back by 4 bases and J by 10 bases. CDR3 in amino acids: CASSPGTVIQREQFF. CDR3 nucleotides: TGCGCCAGCAGCCCTGGGACAGTAATCCAGCGGGAGCAGTTCTTC.

This sequence joins TRBV27 and TRBJ1-1, with a weak D call TRBD1 (5 bases). The germline CDR1 and CDR2 sequences are MNHEY and SMNVEV (reference sequence). The CDR3 spans 16 residues. The V end was cut by 3 bases, the J end by 0 bases, with 14 bases between. The DNA for the CDR3 is TGTGCCAGCAGTTTTCGCAGGGTATCGGTGAACACTGAAGCTTTCTTT. It encodes CASSFRRVSVNTEAFF.

The CDR3 coding sequence is TGTGCCAGCAGTTTCGGGCAGGGGGCGCAGGAGACCCAGTACTTC. Protein sequence: CASSFGQGAQETQYF. The rearrangement links TRBV28 to TRBJ2-5, with 8 bases that match TRBD1. In germline, CDR1 is MDHEN, CDR2 SYDVKM. The CDR3 contains 15 residues. J was trimmed by 5 bases and V by 3 bases; bases with no gene match: 8.

The chain combines TRBV5-1 with TRBJ2-1; the match to TRBD2 covers 16 bases. There are 17 residues in the CDR3. Trimming took 4 bases from V and 6 from J; bases not matched to a gene: 7. Germline V lookup: CDR1 SGHRS, CDR2 YFSETQ. The CDR3 spells CASSAGLAGGHPNEQFF. CDR3 nucleotides: TGCGCCAGCAGCGCGGGACTAGCGGGAGGGCATCCCAATGAGCAGTTCTTC.

This clonotype has only a few counts. The chain uses TRBV10-3 and TRBJ2-7; D is undetermined. The V gene's germline CDR1 is ENHRY and CDR2 SYGVKD. This CDR3 is built from 15 residues. Trimming stripped 3 bases from V and 0 bases from J, with 12 bases between. The CDR3 sequence is CAISDQDGNSYEQYF. DNA of the CDR3: TGTGCCATCAGTGATCAGGACGGCAACTCCTACGAGCAGTACTTC.

This clonotype was picked up a small number of times. V gene TRBV5-1 combines with J gene TRBJ2-3; 11 bases are shared with TRBD2. The CDR3 has 13 amino acids. Trimming cost V 6 bases and J 6 bases; bases outside gene matches: 3. CDR1 is SGHRS, CDR2 YFSETQ, per germline. The CDR3 sequence: CASKRTSGDTQYF. The CDR3 nucleotides read TGCGCCAGCAAAAGGACTAGCGGGGATACGCAGTATTTT.

This clonotype has more than one count but fewer than ten. V is TRBV3-1 and J is TRBJ2-7; D gene uncertain. In germline, CDR1 is LGHDT, CDR2 YNNKEL (reference sequence). CDR3 size: 15 residues. V lost 1 base and J lost 0, with 10 bases in between. The CDR3 protein is CASSQALPSSYEQYF. In DNA, the CDR3 is TGTGCCAGCAGCCAAGCGTTGCCGAGCTCCTACGAGCAGTACTTC.